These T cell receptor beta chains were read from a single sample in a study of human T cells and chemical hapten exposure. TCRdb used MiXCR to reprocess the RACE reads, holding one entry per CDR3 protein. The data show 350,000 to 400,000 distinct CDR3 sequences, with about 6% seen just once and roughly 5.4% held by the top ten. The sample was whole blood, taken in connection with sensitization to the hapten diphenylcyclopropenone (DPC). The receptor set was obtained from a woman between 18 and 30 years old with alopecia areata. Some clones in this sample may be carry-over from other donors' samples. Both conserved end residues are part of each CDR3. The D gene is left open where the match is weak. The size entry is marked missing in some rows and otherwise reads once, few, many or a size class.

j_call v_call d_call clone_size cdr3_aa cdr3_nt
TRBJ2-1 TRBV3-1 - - CASSQPNEQFF TGTGCCAGCAGCCAACCCAATGAGCAGTTCTTC
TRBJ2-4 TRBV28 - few CASSSGSWGGIQYF TGTGCCAGCAGTTCGGGGTCCTGGGGTGGCATTCAGTACTTC
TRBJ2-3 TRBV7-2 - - CASSWTGGGRDTQYF TGTGCCAGCAGCTGGACGGGGGGCGGGAGAGATACGCAGTATTTT
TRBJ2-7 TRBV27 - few CASSLNFEGVEQYF TGTGCCAGCAGTTTAAACTTCGAGGGGGTCGAGCAGTACTTC
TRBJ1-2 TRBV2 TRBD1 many CASSARQTGLKNGYTF TGTGCCAGCAGCGCGAGACAGACAGGGCTTAAAAATGGCTACACCTTC
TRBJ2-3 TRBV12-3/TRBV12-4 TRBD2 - CASSLTSGGPGADTQYF TGTGCCAGCAGTCTGACTAGCGGGGGACCAGGAGCAGATACGCAGTATTTT
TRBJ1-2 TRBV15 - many CATSRDTYGYTF TGTGCCACCAGCAGAGACACCTATGGCTACACCTTC
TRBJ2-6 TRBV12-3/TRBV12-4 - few CASTSGVTGANVLTF TGTGCCAGCACCTCAGGGGTTACTGGGGCCAACGTCCTGACTTTC
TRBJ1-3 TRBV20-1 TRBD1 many CSARLTGSGNTIYF TGCAGTGCTAGGTTGACAGGGTCTGGAAACACCATATATTTT
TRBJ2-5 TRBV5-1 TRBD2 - CASSASGGLETQYF TGCGCCAGCAGTGCGTCGGGGGGTTTGGAGACCCAGTACTTC
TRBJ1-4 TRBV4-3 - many CASSQGYRKDEKLFF TGCGCCAGCAGCCAAGGGTACAGGAAGGACGAAAAACTGTTTTTT
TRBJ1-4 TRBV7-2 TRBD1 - CASSLVPGTGGEKLFF TGTGCCAGCAGCTTAGTTCCCGGGACAGGTGGAGAAAAACTGTTTTTT